The subject of this entry is one T cell receptor (beta chain). Its antigen is unidentified. This specimen belongs to a study of cytomegalovirus exposure and HLA in healthy donors. Use of 60 Vbeta and 13 Jbeta primers characterized the PCR. This table comes from immunoSEQ multiplex PCR, and its TCRdb copy is limited to in-frame clones, with some not included. Of 100,000 to 150,000 clones in the sample, 70% to 90% are singletons; the top ten hold about 1.8%. Looked up from germline, CDR1 is SGHVS and CDR2 is FQNEAQ. The ends were cut back, 1 base at V and 4 bases at J, with 5 bases in the middle. CDR3 length equals 13 residues. Study results and caveats: Follow-up analysis later connected one missense variant in DCLRE1C with trimming of TCR beta V- and J-genes.

The source is a boy aged 5-17 years in good health and CMV-seronegative. Source material: PBMCs. The chain combines TRBV7-8 with TRBJ1-3, with D hard to call. The CDR3 region is CASSLDRGNTIYF. The CDR3 nucleotides read TGTGCCAGCAGCTTAGATCGGGGAAACACCATATATTTT.